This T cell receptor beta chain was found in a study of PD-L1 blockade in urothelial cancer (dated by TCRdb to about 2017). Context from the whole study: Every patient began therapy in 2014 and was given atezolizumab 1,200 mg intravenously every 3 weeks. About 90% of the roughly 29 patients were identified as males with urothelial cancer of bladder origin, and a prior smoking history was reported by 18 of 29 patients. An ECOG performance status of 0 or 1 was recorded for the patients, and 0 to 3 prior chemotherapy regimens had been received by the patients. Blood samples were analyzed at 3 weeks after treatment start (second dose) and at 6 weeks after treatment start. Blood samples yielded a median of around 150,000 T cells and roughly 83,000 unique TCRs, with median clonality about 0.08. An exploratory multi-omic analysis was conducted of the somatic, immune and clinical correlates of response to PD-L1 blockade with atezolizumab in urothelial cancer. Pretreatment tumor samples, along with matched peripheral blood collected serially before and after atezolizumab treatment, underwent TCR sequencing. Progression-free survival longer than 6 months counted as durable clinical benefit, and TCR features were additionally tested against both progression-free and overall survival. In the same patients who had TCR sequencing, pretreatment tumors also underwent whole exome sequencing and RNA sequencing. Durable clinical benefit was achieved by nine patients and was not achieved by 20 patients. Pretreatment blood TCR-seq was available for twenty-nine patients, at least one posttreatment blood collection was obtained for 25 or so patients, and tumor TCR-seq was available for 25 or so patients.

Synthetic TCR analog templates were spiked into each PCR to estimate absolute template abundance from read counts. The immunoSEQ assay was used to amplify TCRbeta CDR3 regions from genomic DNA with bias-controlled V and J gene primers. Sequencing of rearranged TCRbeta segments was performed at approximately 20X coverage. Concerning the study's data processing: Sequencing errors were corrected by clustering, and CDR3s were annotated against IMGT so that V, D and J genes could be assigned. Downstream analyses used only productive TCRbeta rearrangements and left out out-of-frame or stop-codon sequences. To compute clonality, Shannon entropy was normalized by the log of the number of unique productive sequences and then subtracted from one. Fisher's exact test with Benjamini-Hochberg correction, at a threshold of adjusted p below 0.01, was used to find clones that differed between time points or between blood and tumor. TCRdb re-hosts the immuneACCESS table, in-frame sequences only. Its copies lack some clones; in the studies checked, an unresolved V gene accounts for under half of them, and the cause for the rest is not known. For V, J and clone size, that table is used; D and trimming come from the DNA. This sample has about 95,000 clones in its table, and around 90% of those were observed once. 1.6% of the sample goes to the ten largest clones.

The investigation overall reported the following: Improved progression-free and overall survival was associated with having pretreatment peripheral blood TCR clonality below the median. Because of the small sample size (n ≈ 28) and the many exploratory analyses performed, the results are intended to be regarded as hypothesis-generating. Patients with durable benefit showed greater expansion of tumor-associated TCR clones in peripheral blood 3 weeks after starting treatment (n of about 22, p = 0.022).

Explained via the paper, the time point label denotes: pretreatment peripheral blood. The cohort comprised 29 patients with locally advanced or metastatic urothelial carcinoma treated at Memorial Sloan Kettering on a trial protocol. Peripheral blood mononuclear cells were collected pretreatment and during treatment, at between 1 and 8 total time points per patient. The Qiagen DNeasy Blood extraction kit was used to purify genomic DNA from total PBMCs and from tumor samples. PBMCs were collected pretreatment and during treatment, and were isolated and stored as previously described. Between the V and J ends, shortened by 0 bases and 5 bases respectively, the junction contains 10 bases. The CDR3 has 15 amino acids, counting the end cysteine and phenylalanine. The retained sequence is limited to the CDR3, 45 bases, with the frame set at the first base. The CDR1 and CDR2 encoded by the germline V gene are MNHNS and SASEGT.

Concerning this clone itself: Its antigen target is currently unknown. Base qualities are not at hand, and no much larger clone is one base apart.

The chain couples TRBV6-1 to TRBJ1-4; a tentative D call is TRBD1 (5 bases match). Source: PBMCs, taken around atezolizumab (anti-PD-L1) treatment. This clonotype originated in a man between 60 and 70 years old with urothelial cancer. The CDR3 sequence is CASSEAAGINEKLFF. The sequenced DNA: TGTGCCAGCAGTGAAGCGGCAGGGATAAATGAAAAACTGTTTTTT.